The clone carrying this T cell receptor beta chain was seen more than once but under ten times. Its antigen is undetermined. Of the isolated RNA, all was reverse transcribed, and so the sequenced material was expressed TCRB transcripts. Using immunoSEQ multiplex PCR, the repertoire was profiled, and TCRdb retains in-frame clones only, with some absent. The repertoire consists of hundreds of thousands of clones, with around 16% occurring once and the leading ten covering about 0.097%. This sample is part of a study of beta chain features in type 1 diabetes. Study findings and constraints: Moderately but significantly shorter TCRB CDR3s were found in Type 1 diabetes patients in all four CD4+ subsets. Insertion counts at VDJ junctions were lower in type 1 diabetes patients, who also showed more deletions there.

The CDR3 totals 15 residues. Germline CDR1 and CDR2: LGHNA and YNFKEQ. Trimming left V 0 bases short and J 1 base short, with 9 bases between. This chain connects TRBV4-2 to TRBJ1-1; D is uncertain. The sequencing sample was made of naive CD4+ T cells from blood. The sequence was collected from a man between 18 and 29 years old in good health. CDR3 protein: CASSQDVSQNTEAFF. As DNA, the CDR3 is TGTGCCAGCAGCCAAGATGTCAGCCAGAACACTGAAGCTTTCTTT.